The T cell receptor (beta chain) described here comes from a study of radiotherapy plus CTLA-4 blockade in lung cancer. As for the study in general: There were objective responses in 18% of patients, and around 31% had disease control.

Trimming took 0 bases from V and 8 from J, leaving 10 bases between them. This CDR3 comprises 13 residues. CDR1 MNHEY and CDR2 SMNVEV come from the germline V gene (reference sequence). Sequenced by immunoSEQ multiplex PCR; TCRdb stores in-frame clones only, minus some. Of roughly 90,000 clones listed, roughly 88% are singletons. The source is a human donor with non-small cell lung cancer that progressed on radiotherapy plus ipilimumab. The gene calls are TRBV27 and TRBJ1-1; perhaps TRBD1 as D (5 bases). Sequencing was performed on peripheral blood, taken from a patient treated with radiotherapy plus ipilimumab. The CDR3, as DNA: TGTGCCAGCAGTTTATCGGGACGGAGCGAAGCTTTCTTT. Protein product: CASSLSGRSEAFF.